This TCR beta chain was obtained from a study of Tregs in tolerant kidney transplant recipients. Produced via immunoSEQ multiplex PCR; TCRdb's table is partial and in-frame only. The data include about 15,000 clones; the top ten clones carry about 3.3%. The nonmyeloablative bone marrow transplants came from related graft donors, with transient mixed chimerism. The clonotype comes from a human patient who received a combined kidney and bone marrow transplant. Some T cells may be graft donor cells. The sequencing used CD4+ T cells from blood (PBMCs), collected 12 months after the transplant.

CDR3 sequence reads: CASSLAEGLGAFF. Incomplete CDR3 DNA: TGTGCCAGCAGCTTAGCGGAAGGGTTAGGG. The V gene is TRBV7-9, the J gene TRBJ1-1; D is unresolved. The read halts 3 residues ahead of the CDR3 end, with the missing end drawn from the germline J gene. CDR3 length: 13 amino acids. Germline V CDR1 and CDR2: SEHNR, FQNEAQ (reference sequence).